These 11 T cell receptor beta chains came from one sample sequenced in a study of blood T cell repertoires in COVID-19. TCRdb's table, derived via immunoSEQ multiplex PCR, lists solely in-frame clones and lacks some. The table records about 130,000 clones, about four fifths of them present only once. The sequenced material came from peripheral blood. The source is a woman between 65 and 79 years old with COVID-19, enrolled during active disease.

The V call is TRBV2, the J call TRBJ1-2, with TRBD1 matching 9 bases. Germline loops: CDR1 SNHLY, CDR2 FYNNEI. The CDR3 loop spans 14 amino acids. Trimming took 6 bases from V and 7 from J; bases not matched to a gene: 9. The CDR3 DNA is TGTGCCAGCAGAACCGGGACAGGGTCGGGTGGCTACACCTTC. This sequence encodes CASRTGTGSGGYTF.

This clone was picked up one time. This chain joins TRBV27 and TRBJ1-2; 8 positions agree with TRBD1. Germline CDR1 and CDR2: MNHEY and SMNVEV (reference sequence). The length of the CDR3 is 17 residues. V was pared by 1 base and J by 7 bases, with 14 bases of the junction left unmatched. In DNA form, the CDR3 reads TGTGCCAGCAGTTTATTTGGCATAATGGCAGGGGGCTTTGGCTACACCTTC. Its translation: CASSLFGIMAGGFGYTF.

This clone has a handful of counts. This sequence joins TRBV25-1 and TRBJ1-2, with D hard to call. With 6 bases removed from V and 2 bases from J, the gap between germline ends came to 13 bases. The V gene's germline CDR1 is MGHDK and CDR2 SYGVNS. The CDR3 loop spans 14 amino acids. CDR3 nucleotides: TGTGCCAGCAGGGGGTCGGGAGACAACTATGGCTACACCTTC. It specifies CASRGSGDNYGYTF.

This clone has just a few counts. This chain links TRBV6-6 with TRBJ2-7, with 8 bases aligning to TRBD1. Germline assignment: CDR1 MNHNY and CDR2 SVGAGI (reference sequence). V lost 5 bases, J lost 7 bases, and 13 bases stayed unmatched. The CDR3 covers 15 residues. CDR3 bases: TGTGCCAGCAGTCCTGGGACAGGCGGTAAGAGGGAGCAGTACTTC. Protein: CASSPGTGGKREQYF.

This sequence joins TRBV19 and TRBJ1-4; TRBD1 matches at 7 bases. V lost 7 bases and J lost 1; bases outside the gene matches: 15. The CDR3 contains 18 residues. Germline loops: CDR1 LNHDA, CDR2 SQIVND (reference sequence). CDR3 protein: CASTPVRDRTRTNEKLFF. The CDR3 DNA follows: TGTGCCAGTACCCCCGTCCGGGACAGAACTAGAACTAATGAAAAACTGTTTTTT.

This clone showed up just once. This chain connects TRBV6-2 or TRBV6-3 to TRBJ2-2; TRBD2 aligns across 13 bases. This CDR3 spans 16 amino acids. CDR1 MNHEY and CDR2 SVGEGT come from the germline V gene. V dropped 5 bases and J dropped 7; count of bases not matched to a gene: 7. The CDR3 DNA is TGTGCCAGCAGTAGGACTAGCGGGGGAACGGGCGGGGAGCTGTTTTTT. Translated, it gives CASSRTSGGTGGELFF.

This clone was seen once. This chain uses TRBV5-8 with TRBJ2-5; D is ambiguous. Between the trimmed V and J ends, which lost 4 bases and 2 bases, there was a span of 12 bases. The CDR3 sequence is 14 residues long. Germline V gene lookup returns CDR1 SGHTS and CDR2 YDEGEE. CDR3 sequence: CASSPMFRQETQYF. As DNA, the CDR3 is TGTGCCAGCAGCCCCATGTTCAGGCAAGAGACCCAGTACTTC.

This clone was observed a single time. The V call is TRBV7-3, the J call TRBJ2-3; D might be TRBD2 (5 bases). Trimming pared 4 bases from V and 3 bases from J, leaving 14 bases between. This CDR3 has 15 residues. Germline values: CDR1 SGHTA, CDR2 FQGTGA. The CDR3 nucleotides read TGTGCCAGCAGCTCTGGAGGCGCCAATACAGATACGCAGTATTTT. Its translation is CASSSGGANTDTQYF.

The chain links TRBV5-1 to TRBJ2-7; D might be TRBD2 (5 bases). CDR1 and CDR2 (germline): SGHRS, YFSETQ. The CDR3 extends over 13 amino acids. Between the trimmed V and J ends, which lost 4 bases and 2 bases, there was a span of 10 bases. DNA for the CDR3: TGCGCCAGCAGCCCGGACTGGGCCTACGAGCAGTACTTC. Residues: CASSPDWAYEQYF.

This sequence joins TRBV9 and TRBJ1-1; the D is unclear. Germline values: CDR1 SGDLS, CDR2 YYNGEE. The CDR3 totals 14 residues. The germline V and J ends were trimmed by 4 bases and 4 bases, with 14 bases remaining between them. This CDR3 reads CASSPRGVGTEAFF. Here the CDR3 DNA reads TGTGCCAGCAGCCCACGGGGAGTTGGCACTGAAGCTTTCTTT.

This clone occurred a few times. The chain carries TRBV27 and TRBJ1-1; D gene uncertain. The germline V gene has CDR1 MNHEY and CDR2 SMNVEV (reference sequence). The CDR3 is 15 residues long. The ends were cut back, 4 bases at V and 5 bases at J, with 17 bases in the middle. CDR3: CASSYELTGITEAFF. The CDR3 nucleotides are TGTGCCAGCAGTTATGAACTAACGGGGATTACTGAAGCTTTCTTT.